Below, 10 T cell receptor beta chains from the same sample are listed, as sequenced in a study of T cell changes during pregnancy in multiple sclerosis. Only in-frame clones appear in the TCRdb table, and some are missing; sequencing was by immunoSEQ multiplex PCR. The sample lists around 70,000 clones, approximately 92% occurring once. The sample consisted of peripheral blood, taken in the second trimester of pregnancy. These receptors came from a female donor in good health, enrolled as a control in a pregnancy study.

The table lists this clone with a count of one. This chain joins TRBV18 and TRBJ1-6; 7 bases match TRBD1. Losses at the gene ends were 2 bases for V and 9 bases for J; bases not matched to a gene: 7. Germline V CDR1 and CDR2: KGHSH, LQKENI. The CDR3 covers 15 residues. CDR3 DNA: TGTGCCAGCTCACCAGAGCCGGGACAGATTTCACCCCTCCACTTT. As protein: CASSPEPGQISPLHF.

Concerning this clone: Within the sample, other DNA sequences also encode this same CDR3. V is TRBV4-3 and J is TRBJ2-5, with 7 bases identical to TRBD2. CDR3 size: 14 residues. The V gene's germline CDR1 is LGHNA and CDR2 YSLEER. The trim removed 1 base at V and 4 bases at J, leaving 3 bases unmatched. DNA of the CDR3: TGCGCCAGCAGCCAAGTTGGGGGGGTAGAGACCCAGTACTTC. Its protein is CASSQVGGVETQYF.

This chain connects TRBV6-5 to TRBJ1-5; D uncertain. Per the germline V gene, CDR1 is MNHEY and CDR2 is SVGAGI. The V end was cut by 5 bases, the J end by 5 bases, with 10 bases between. CDR3 size: 13 residues. Here the CDR3 DNA reads TGTGCCAGCAGTCCAGGCGGGCATCAGCCCCAGCATTTT. As protein: CASSPGGHQPQHF.

The CDR3 region is CASSQGGSEQYF. The CDR3 DNA sequence: TGTGCCAGCAGCCAAGGAGGGAGCGAGCAGTACTTC. The rearrangement joins TRBV14 to TRBJ2-7; the D gene is possibly TRBD2 (5 bases). CDR1 and CDR2 (germline): SGHDN, FVKESK. V lost 1 base and J lost 6, with 7 bases in between. The CDR3 spans 12 residues.

The chain joins TRBV19 to TRBJ2-2; tentative D call: TRBD1 (6 bases). V lost 7 bases and J 2 bases, leaving 14 bases between the germline ends. Looked up from germline, CDR1 is LNHDA and CDR2 is SQIVND (reference sequence). CDR3 size: 15 residues. The CDR3 is CASIQGRANTGELFF. The CDR3 DNA reads TGTGCCAGTATACAGGGCAGAGCTAACACCGGGGAGCTGTTTTTT.

The chain is built from TRBV28 and TRBJ1-5, with D unclear. The V gene lost 5 bases and the J gene lost 11 bases, with 13 bases spanning the gap. This CDR3 has 12 residues. Germline CDR1 reads MDHEN; CDR2 reads SYDVKM. CDR3 nucleotide sequence: TGTGCCAGCAGTATAGGACTCAGGTCCCAGCATTTT. Protein: CASSIGLRSQHF.

The rearrangement links TRBV4-3 to TRBJ1-1; weak D call: TRBD1 (6 bases). The V end was cut by 1 base, the J end by 4 bases, with 13 bases between. CDR1 and CDR2 (germline): LGHNA, YSLEER. This CDR3 has 15 amino acids. The CDR3 DNA reads TGCGCCAGCAGCCAAGTAGATCGAGGGGGCACTGAAGCTTTCTTT. This codes for CASSQVDRGGTEAFF.

V and J are TRBV29-1 and TRBJ2-4, with D possibly being TRBD2 (5 bases). V was clipped by 5 bases and J by 0 bases, with 8 bases between them. Per the germline V gene, CDR1 is SQVTM and CDR2 is ANQGSEA. This CDR3 spans 13 amino acids. The CDR3 protein is CSVSGIAKNIQYF. The CDR3 DNA reads as TGCAGCGTTTCCGGGATAGCCAAAAACATTCAGTACTTC.

This rearrangement joins TRBV9 to TRBJ2-7; TRBD1 matches 9 bases. V lost 4 bases to trimming and J lost 5 bases; unmatched junction nucleotides: 4. The germline V gene has CDR1 SGDLS and CDR2 YYNGEE. There are 13 residues in the CDR3. CDR3 sequence: CASSSGTGNEQYF. In DNA, the CDR3 is TGTGCCAGCAGCTCCGGGACAGGGAACGAGCAGTACTTC. Combining the CDR3 with reference TRBV9 and TRBJ2-7 gives the whole variable domain DSGVTQTPKHLITATGQRVTLRCSPRSGDLSVYWYQQSLDQGLQFLIQYYNGEERAKGNILERFSAQQFPDLHSELNLSSLELGDSALYFCASSSGTGNEQYFGPGTRLTVT.

V usage is TRBV7-3 and J usage is TRBJ1-6; TRBD1 aligns across 11 bases. The CDR3 is 13 amino acids. Germline V gene data show CDR1 as SGHTA and CDR2 as FQGTGA. Germline trimming cut 4 bases from V and 13 bases from J; bases unmatched to any gene: 3. CDR3: CASSSDRGRPLHF. CDR3 DNA: TGTGCCAGCAGCTCGGACAGGGGGCGGCCCCTCCACTTT.